This TCR beta chain was documented in a study of cytomegalovirus exposure and HLA in healthy donors. Germline CDR1 SGHNT, CDR2 YYREEE (reference sequence). This CDR3 is built from 15 residues. With 4 bases clipped from V and 6 bases from J, the junction kept 10 bases outside the gene matches. Sequencing used immunoSEQ multiplex PCR; TCRdb keeps in-frame clones, though not all of them. The data contain 80,000 to 95,000 clones, roughly 92% of them singletons. The sequencing sample was made of PBMCs. The source of this sequence is a woman between 25 and 40 years old in good health and CMV-seropositive. The chain employs TRBV5-4 and TRBJ2-1; TRBD2 aligns across 7 bases. CDR3 sequence: CASSRTSRLGNEQFF. CDR3 coding DNA: TGTGCCAGCAGCAGGACTAGTAGGTTAGGCAATGAGCAGTTCTTC.